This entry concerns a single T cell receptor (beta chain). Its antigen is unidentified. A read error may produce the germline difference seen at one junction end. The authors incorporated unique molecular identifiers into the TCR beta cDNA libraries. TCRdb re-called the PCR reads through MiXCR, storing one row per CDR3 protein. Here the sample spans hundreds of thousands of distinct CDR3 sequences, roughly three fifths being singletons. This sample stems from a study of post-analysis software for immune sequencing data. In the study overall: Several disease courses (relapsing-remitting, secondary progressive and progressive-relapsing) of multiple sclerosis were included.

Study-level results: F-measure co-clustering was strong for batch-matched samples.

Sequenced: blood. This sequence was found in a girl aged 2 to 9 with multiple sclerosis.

DNA of the CDR3: TGTGCTAGCAGTTCTGGGCAGCACAATGAGCAGTTCTTC. Translated: CASSSGQHNEQFF. The rearrangement joins TRBV12-3 or TRBV12-4 to TRBJ2-1; no reliable D call. This CDR3 has 13 amino acids.